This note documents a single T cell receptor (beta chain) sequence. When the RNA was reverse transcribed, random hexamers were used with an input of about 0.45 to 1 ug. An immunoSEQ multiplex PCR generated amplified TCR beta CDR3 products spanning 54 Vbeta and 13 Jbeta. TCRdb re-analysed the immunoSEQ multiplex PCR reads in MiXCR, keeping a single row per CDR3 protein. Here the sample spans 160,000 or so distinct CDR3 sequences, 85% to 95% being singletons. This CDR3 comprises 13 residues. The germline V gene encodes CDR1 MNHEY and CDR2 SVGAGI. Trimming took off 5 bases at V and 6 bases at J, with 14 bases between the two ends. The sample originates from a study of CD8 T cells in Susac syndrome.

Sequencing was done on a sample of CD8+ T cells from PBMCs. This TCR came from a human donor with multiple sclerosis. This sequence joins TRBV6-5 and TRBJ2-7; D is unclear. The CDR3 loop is CASSKIVTSEQYF. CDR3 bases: TGTGCCAGCAGTAAGATTGTCACGTCCGAGCAGTACTTC.